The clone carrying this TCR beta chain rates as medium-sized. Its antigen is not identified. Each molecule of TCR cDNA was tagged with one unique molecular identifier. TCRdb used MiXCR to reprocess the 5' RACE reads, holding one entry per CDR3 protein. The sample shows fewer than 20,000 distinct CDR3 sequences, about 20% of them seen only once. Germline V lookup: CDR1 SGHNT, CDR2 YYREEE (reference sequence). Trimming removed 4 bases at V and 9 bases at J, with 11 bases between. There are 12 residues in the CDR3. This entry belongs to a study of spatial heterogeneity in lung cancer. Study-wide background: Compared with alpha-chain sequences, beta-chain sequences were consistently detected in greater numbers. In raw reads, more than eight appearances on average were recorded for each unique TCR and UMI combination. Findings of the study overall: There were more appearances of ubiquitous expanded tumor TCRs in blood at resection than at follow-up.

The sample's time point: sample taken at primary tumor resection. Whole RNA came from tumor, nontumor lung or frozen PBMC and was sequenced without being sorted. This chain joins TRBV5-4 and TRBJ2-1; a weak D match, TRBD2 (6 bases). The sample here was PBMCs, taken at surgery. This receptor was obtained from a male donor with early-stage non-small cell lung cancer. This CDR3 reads CASSPGTFEQFF. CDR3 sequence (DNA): TGTGCCAGCAGCCCGGGGACTTTTGAGCAGTTCTTC.